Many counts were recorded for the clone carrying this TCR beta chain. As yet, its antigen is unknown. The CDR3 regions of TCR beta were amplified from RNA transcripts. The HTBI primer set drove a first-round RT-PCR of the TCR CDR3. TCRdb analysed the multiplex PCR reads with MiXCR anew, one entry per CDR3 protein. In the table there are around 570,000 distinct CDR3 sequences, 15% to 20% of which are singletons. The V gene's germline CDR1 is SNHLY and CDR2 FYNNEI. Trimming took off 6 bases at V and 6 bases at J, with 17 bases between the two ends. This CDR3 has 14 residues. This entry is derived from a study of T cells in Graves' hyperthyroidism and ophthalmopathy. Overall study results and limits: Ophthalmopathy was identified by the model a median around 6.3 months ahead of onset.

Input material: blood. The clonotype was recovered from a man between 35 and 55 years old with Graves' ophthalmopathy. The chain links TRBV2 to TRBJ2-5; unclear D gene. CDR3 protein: CASRHDGSMKTQYF. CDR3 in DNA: TGTGCCAGCAGGCACGACGGGTCCATGAAGACCCAGTACTTC.